The 13 T cell receptor beta chains below all came from one sample that was sequenced in a study of T cell repertoires in cytomegalovirus infection. A single record per CDR3 protein comes from TCRdb applying MiXCR to the reads. Of approximately 250,000 distinct CDR3 sequences listed, roughly 22% are singletons. What was sequenced was CD8+ T cells from PBMCs. The source of these receptors is a human donor in good health (CMV status not recorded). Some clones in this sample may be carry-over from other donors' samples.

This chain joins TRBV28 and TRBJ2-3, with 8 bases identical to TRBD2. Trimming cost V 4 bases and J 2 bases; bases outside gene matches: 14. Germline V gene sequence: CDR1 MDHEN, CDR2 SYDVKM. The CDR3 sequence is 18 residues long. The CDR3 loop is CASSSLRLARNYTDTQYF. DNA for the CDR3: TGTGCCAGCAGTTCCCTAAGACTAGCGAGGAATTACACAGATACGCAGTATTTT.

This clonotype occurred many times. This rearrangement joins TRBV6-2 or TRBV6-3 to TRBJ2-3; 10 bases are a match to TRBD2. Trimming took 2 bases from V and 5 from J; bases not matched to a gene: 4. The CDR3 is 15 amino acids. Germline CDR1 and CDR2: MNHEY and SVGEGT. Written as DNA, the CDR3 is TGTGCCAGCAGTTACCCTAGCGGGGGACGAGATACGCAGTATTTT. Encoded protein: CASSYPSGGRDTQYF.

There are a few counts of this clonotype. The rearrangement joins TRBV6-1 to TRBJ1-2; the D is unclear. The V gene's germline CDR1 is MNHNS and CDR2 SASEGT. CDR3 length: 16 amino acids. Between the trimmed V and J ends, which lost 6 bases and 4 bases, there was a span of 21 bases. CDR3: CASRDNQVADLYGYTF. The DNA for the CDR3 is TGTGCCAGCAGAGATAACCAGGTCGCGGACCTCTATGGCTACACCTTC.

This clonotype occurred many times. This chain uses TRBV7-9 with TRBJ2-5, with D uncertain. The CDR3 consists of 14 residues. The germline V gene encodes CDR1 SEHNR and CDR2 FQNEAQ (reference sequence). V shed 5 bases and J shed 6 bases, with 16 bases lying between them. The CDR3 DNA reads as TGTGCCAGCAGCGCTTGGCAAGTGCCCCAGACCCAGTACTTC. Translation: CASSAWQVPQTQYF. Together with reference TRBV7-9 and TRBJ2-5, the CDR3 gives the full variable domain: DTGVSQNPRHKITKRGQNVTFRCDPISEHNRLYWYRQTLGQGPEFLTYFQNEAQLEKSRLLSDRFSAERPKGSFSTLEIQRTEQGDSAMYLCASSAWQVPQTQYFGPGTRLLVL.

This clonotype was counted ten times or more. The chain has TRBV7-6 and TRBJ2-5; no firm D call. The germline V gene has CDR1 SGHVS and CDR2 FNYEAQ. Trimming removed 1 base at V and 5 bases at J, with 20 bases between. The CDR3 extends over 17 amino acids. The DNA of the CDR3 is TGTGCCAGCAGCTTAGACGCCCCTGGACGAAAAGGGGAGACCCAGTACTTC. This gives the protein CASSLDAPGRKGETQYF.

V and J are TRBV20-1 and TRBJ1-1, with unresolved D. Deletions cut 2 bases from V and 6 bases from J, with 10 bases between. CDR1 is DFQATT, CDR2 SNEGSKA, per germline (reference sequence). The CDR3 sequence is 12 residues long. The CDR3 DNA sequence: TGCAGTGCTAGAAATCCGGGAGCTGAAGCTTTCTTT. Translation gives CSARNPGAEAFF.

This clonotype showed up many times. The chain links TRBV7-8 to TRBJ2-5; 9 bases are shared with TRBD2. CDR3 length: 17 residues. Germline CDR1 and CDR2: SGHVS and FQNEAQ. V dropped 1 base and J dropped 1; count of bases not matched to a gene: 7. This CDR3 reads CASSLVLSGGVQETQYF. CDR3 coding DNA: TGTGCCAGCAGCTTAGTGCTTAGCGGGGGAGTCCAAGAGACCCAGTACTTC.

This clonotype was seen only a few times. J is TRBJ2-4 and V is TRBV10-3; TRBD2 matches at 10 bases. The CDR3 covers 14 residues. V shed 6 bases and J 5 bases; nucleotides not matched to a gene: 4. The germline CDR1 and CDR2 sequences are ENHRY and SYGVKD. The CDR3, as DNA: TGTGCCATCAGAGCGGGGGGGCCCCAAAACATTCAGTACTTC. Translating it yields CAIRAGGPQNIQYF.

A few counts support this clonotype. The chain joins TRBV2 to TRBJ1-5, with 7 bases aligning to TRBD1. Germline CDR1 SNHLY, CDR2 FYNNEI. This CDR3 comprises 16 residues. Trimming removed 6 bases from V and 2 bases from J; junction bases left unmatched: 10. The CDR3 loop reads CASSVDRRGGNQPQHF. For the CDR3, the DNA is TGTGCCAGCAGCGTGGACAGGAGAGGAGGCAATCAGCCCCAGCATTTT. Based on the CDR3 plus reference TRBV2 and TRBJ1-5, the full variable domain is EPEVTQTPSHQVTQMGQEVILRCVPISNHLYFYWYRQILGQKVEFLVSFYNNEISEKSEIFDDQFSVERPDGSNFTLKIRSTKLEDSAMYFCASSVDRRGGNQPQHFGDGTRLSIL.

The chain combines TRBV5-4 with TRBJ2-7; 9 bases are shared with TRBD1. The J segment lost 6 bases and the V segment lost 4 bases, leaving 5 bases of the junction unmatched. The CDR3 length is 13 residues. In germline, CDR1 is SGHNT, CDR2 YYREEE (reference sequence). The CDR3 DNA follows: TGTGCCAGCAGCAGGTGGACAGGGGCCGAGCAGTACTTC. Residues: CASSRWTGAEQYF.

A few counts support this clonotype. The chain joins TRBV19 to TRBJ2-7, with D perhaps matching TRBD1 or TRBD2 (5 bases each). V was trimmed by 5 bases and J by 5 bases, leaving 22 bases between them. Germline CDR1 LNHDA, CDR2 SQIVND (reference sequence). The CDR3 consists of 16 residues. CDR3 sequence (DNA): TGTGCCAGTAGTTCGTATGTTTCGGGGCGCTTCAACGAGCAGTACTTC. Translated: CASSSYVSGRFNEQYF.

A few counts support this clonotype. This chain connects TRBV12-3 or TRBV12-4 to TRBJ2-3, with D perhaps given as TRBD1 or TRBD2 (6 bases each). The germline V and J ends were trimmed by 5 bases and 4 bases, with 13 bases remaining between them. CDR3 length: 14 residues. CDR3 sequence: CASSTGGQADTQYF. The DNA for the CDR3 is TGTGCCAGCAGTACCGGGGGCCAGGCAGATACGCAGTATTTT.

The chain recombines TRBV5-1 with TRBJ2-7, with D unresolved. Per germline, CDR1 SGHRS and CDR2 YFSETQ. V lost 0 bases to trimming and J lost 7 bases, with 14 bases between them. This CDR3 has 14 residues. The CDR3 sequence: CASSLEPAGWEQYF. The CDR3 DNA reads as TGCGCCAGCAGCTTGGAGCCAGCCGGGTGGGAGCAGTACTTC. The variable domain in full, with the rest retrieved from reference TRBV5-1 and TRBJ2-7, is KAGVTQTPRYLIKTRGQQVTLSCSPISGHRSVSWYQQTPGQGLQFLFEYFSETQRNKGNFPGRFSGRQFSNSRSEMNVSTLELGDSALYLCASSLEPAGWEQYFGPGTRLTVT.